The 19 T cell receptor beta chains reported below all come from one sample, sequenced in a study of blood T cell repertoires in COVID-19. The table came from immunoSEQ multiplex PCR; TCRdb's copy has only in-frame clones and leaves some out. The sample yields 150,000 to 200,000 clones, about three quarters seen once. The sample comprised peripheral blood. All receptors derive from a woman in her 70s with acute or convalescent COVID-19.

The chain joins TRBV2 to TRBJ1-2; 7 bases fit TRBD1. Looked up from germline, CDR1 is SNHLY and CDR2 is FYNNEI. There are 13 residues in the CDR3. Trimming cost V 6 bases and J 4 bases; bases outside gene matches: 5. The CDR3 sequence is CASRGQIPYGYTF. CDR3 DNA sequence: TGTGCCAGCAGGGGACAGATTCCCTATGGCTACACCTTC.

The rearrangement links TRBV6-5 to TRBJ1-1; D unclear. Germline V gene sequence: CDR1 MNHEY, CDR2 SVGAGI. Deletions cut 7 bases from V and 0 bases from J, with 9 bases between. The CDR3 extends over 13 amino acids. In DNA, the CDR3 is TGTGCCAGCAATGCGGGATTGAACACTGAAGCTTTCTTT. Residues: CASNAGLNTEAFF.

CDR3 protein: CASSSFRDMNTEAFF. DNA for the CDR3: TGTGCCAGCAGTTCATTCAGGGATATGAACACTGAAGCTTTCTTT. The V gene is TRBV27, the J gene TRBJ1-1, with D perhaps TRBD1 (5 bases). CDR1 MNHEY and CDR2 SMNVEV come from the germline V gene (reference sequence). This CDR3 region has 15 residues. Trimming pared 4 bases from V and 0 bases from J, leaving 12 bases between.

The chain combines TRBV14 with TRBJ2-7; 9 nucleotides align to TRBD2. The trim removed 3 bases at V and 3 bases at J, leaving 9 bases unmatched. This CDR3 comprises 16 residues. The germline CDR1 and CDR2 sequences are SGHDN and FVKESK. The DNA of the CDR3 is TGTGCCAGCAGCCATCTCGGGCGGGAGGGTAGCTACGAGCAGTACTTC. Translating it yields CASSHLGREGSYEQYF. Based on the CDR3 plus reference TRBV14 and TRBJ2-7, the full variable domain is EAGVTQFPSHSVIEKGQTVTLRCDPISGHDNLYWYRRVMGKEIKFLLHFVKESKQDESGMPNNRFLAERTGGTYSTLKVQPAELEDSGVYFCASSHLGREGSYEQYFGPGTRLTVT.

The chain employs TRBV4-1 and TRBJ2-1, with TRBD2 matching over 10 bases. Germline CDR1 and CDR2: MGHRA and YSYEKL. This CDR3 has 17 amino acids. The V gene end was trimmed by 4 bases and the J gene end by 7 bases; junction bases not matched to a gene: 13. CDR3 loop: CASSPGTSEPFRNEQFF. Here the CDR3 DNA reads TGCGCCAGCAGCCCCGGGACTAGCGAACCCTTCCGGAATGAGCAGTTCTTC.

This clone was seen a few times. The chain employs TRBV28 and TRBJ1-5; D possibly corresponds to TRBD1 (5 bases). From germline, CDR1 is MDHEN and CDR2 SYDVKM. This CDR3 is built from 13 residues. Trimming took 11 bases from V and 4 from J, leaving 15 bases between them. The DNA for the CDR3 is TGTGCCGCGGCCGGGGGAGGTAATCAGCCCCAGCATTTT. It is translated as CAAAGGGNQPQHF. The variable domain in full, completed from reference TRBV28 and TRBJ1-5, reads DVKVTQSSRYLVKRTGEKVFLECVQDMDHENMFWYRQDPGLGLRLIYFSYDVKMKEKGDIPEGYSVSREKKERFSLILESASTNQTSMYLCAAAGGGNQPQHFGDGTRLSIL.

This chain links TRBV5-1 with TRBJ2-1; TRBD1 agrees at 8 bases. The length of the CDR3 is 14 residues. Per the germline V gene, CDR1 is SGHRS and CDR2 is YFSETQ. J gave up 9 bases and V 0 bases, and 5 bases lay outside the gene matches. The CDR3 region is CASSLGQGAGEQFF. CDR3 nucleotides: TGCGCCAGCAGCTTGGGTCAGGGGGCAGGTGAGCAGTTCTTC.

CDR3 DNA: TGCAGCGCCCTAGGGACAGGGCCCCATCAGCCCCAGCATTTT. It yields the protein CSALGTGPHQPQHF. The genes are TRBV29-1 and TRBJ1-5, with 9 positions matching TRBD1. With 7 bases clipped from V and 5 bases from J, the junction kept 9 bases outside the gene matches. The CDR3 is made up of 14 amino acids. Germline assignment: CDR1 SQVTM and CDR2 ANQGSEA. Supplemented by reference TRBV29-1 and TRBJ1-5, the full variable domain reads SAVISQKPSRDICQRGTSLTIQCQVDSQVTMMFWYRQQPGQSLTLIATANQGSEATYESGFVIDKFPISRPNLTFSTLTVSNMSPEDSSIYLCSALGTGPHQPQHFGDGTRLSIL.

This clone has just a few counts. V is TRBV19 and J is TRBJ1-3; 9 nucleotides align to TRBD1. CDR1 is LNHDA, CDR2 SQIVND, per germline (reference sequence). V lost 7 bases, J lost 0 bases, and 7 bases stayed unmatched. The CDR3 length is 16 residues. The CDR3 loop is CASTDTGQGSGNTIYF. The CDR3 bases are TGTGCCAGTACCGACACGGGACAGGGCTCTGGAAACACCATATATTTT.

The genes are TRBV5-1 and TRBJ2-5, with TRBD1 matching 12 bases. CDR1 SGHRS and CDR2 YFSETQ come from the germline V gene. The CDR3 has 15 residues. With 4 bases clipped from V and 4 bases from J, the junction kept 5 bases outside the gene matches. DNA for the CDR3: TGCGCCAGCAGCATAGGGACAGGGGGCAGAGAGACCCAGTACTTC. Its translation is CASSIGTGGRETQYF.

The CDR3 sequence is CASSQGLAPSTDTQYF. CDR3 nucleotides: TGTGCCAGCAGCCAAGGACTAGCTCCTAGCACAGATACGCAGTATTTT. The chain couples TRBV4-2 to TRBJ2-3, with 7 bases identical to TRBD2. The V gene end was trimmed by 1 base and the J gene end by 0 bases; junction bases not matched to a gene: 4. CDR3 length: 16 amino acids. The germline V gene encodes CDR1 LGHNA and CDR2 YNFKEQ.

This clone was detected once. The chain uses TRBV12-5 and TRBJ2-2; perhaps TRBD2 as D (5 bases). The ends were cut back, 7 bases at V and 0 bases at J, with 9 bases in the middle. Germline V CDR1 and CDR2: LGHNT, FRNRAP. The CDR3 is 14 amino acids. CDR3 in amino acids: CASAPGANTGELFF. The CDR3 DNA sequence: TGTGCTAGTGCCCCCGGGGCGAACACCGGGGAGCTGTTTTTT.

The chain joins TRBV7-9 to TRBJ2-1; tentative D call: TRBD2 (7 bases). Germline V CDR1 and CDR2: SEHNR, FQNEAQ (reference sequence). V dropped 5 bases and J dropped 5 bases, with 22 bases sitting between them. There are 17 residues in the CDR3. This chain's CDR3 is CASSRMPRGRGDNEQFF. The CDR3 DNA sequence: TGTGCCAGCAGCCGTATGCCCAGGGGCCGGGGGGACAATGAGCAGTTCTTC.

DNA of the CDR3: TGTGCCAGCAGTGGACAGGTGACTAGCGGGAGGGCCGGCGAGTTCTTC. Translation: CASSGQVTSGRAGEFF. The gene calls are TRBV2 and TRBJ2-1; the match to TRBD2 covers 14 bases. The V gene end was trimmed by 4 bases and the J gene end by 14 bases; junction bases not matched to a gene: 13. There are 16 residues in the CDR3. From germline, CDR1 is SNHLY and CDR2 FYNNEI.

The rearrangement links TRBV20-1 to TRBJ2-1; tentatively, D is TRBD2 (6 bases). This CDR3 has 16 residues. Trimming stripped 3 bases from V and 0 bases from J, with 15 bases between. The germline CDR1 and CDR2 sequences are DFQATT and SNEGSKA (reference sequence). The CDR3 DNA is TGCAGTGCTAGTTCCCGGAGGGAAAGCTCCTACAATGAGCAGTTCTTC. This codes for CSASSRRESSYNEQFF.

This chain uses TRBV29-1 with TRBJ1-2; D is undetermined. From germline, CDR1 is SQVTM and CDR2 ANQGSEA. This CDR3 comprises 11 residues. Trimming pared 5 bases from V and 6 bases from J, leaving 10 bases between. CDR3 loop: CSVYAGDGYTF. The CDR3 DNA follows: TGCAGCGTTTATGCCGGGGATGGCTACACCTTC.

This chain links TRBV2 with TRBJ2-1; TRBD1 aligns across 7 bases. CDR1 SNHLY and CDR2 FYNNEI come from the germline V gene. This CDR3 region has 14 residues. Trimming at V came to 7 bases and at J to 4 bases, leaving 7 bases not matched to a gene. CDR3 sequence reads: CASKPGQSYNEQFF. CDR3 DNA: TGTGCCAGCAAACCGGGACAGTCATACAATGAGCAGTTCTTC. The variable domain in full, completed from reference TRBV2 and TRBJ2-1, reads EPEVTQTPSHQVTQMGQEVILRCVPISNHLYFYWYRQILGQKVEFLVSFYNNEISEKSEIFDDQFSVERPDGSNFTLKIRSTKLEDSAMYFCASKPGQSYNEQFFGPGTRLTVL.

The gene calls are TRBV5-8 and TRBJ2-7, with TRBD2 matching 11 bases. The length of the CDR3 is 18 residues. Germline assignment: CDR1 SGHTS and CDR2 YDEGEE. Unmatched junction bases numbered 22, after V lost 9 bases and J lost 5 bases. CDR3 coding DNA: TGTGCCATCGTCACAGGGAGATTAGCGGGAGGGCCTTCAGACGAGCAGTACTTC. Its translation: CAIVTGRLAGGPSDEQYF.

The rearrangement uses TRBV24-1 and TRBJ1-6; TRBD1 matches at 10 bases. Germline values: CDR1 KGHDR, CDR2 SFDVKD. The CDR3 is made up of 16 amino acids. Trimming at V came to 7 bases and at J to 7 bases, leaving 9 bases not matched to a gene. The CDR3 region is CATSDGTGARNSPLHF. The CDR3 DNA sequence: TGTGCCACCAGCGACGGGACAGGGGCCCGCAATTCACCCCTCCACTTT.